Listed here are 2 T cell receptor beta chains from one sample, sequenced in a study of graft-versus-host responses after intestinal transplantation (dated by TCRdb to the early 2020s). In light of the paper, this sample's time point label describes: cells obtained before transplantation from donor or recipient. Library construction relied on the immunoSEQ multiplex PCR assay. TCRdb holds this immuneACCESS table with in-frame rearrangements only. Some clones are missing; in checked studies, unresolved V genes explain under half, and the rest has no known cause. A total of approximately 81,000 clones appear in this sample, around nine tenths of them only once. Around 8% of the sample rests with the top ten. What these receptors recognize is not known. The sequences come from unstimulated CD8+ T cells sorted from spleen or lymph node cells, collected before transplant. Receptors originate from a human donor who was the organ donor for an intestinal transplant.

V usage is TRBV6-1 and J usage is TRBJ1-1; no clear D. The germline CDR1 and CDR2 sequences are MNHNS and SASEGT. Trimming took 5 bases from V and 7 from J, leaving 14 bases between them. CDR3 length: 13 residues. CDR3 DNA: TGTGCCAGCAGTCCCTCGGAAAACGTTGAAGCTTTCTTT. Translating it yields CASSPSENVEAFF.

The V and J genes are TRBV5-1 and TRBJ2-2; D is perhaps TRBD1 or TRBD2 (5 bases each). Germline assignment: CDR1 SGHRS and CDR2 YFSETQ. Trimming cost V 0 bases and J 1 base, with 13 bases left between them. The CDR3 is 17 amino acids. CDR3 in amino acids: CASSLGVWDGNTGELFF. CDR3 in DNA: TGCGCCAGCAGCTTGGGGGTATGGGACGGGAACACCGGGGAGCTGTTTTTT. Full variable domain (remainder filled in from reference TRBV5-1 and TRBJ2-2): KAGVTQTPRYLIKTRGQQVTLSCSPISGHRSVSWYQQTPGQGLQFLFEYFSETQRNKGNFPGRFSGRQFSNSRSEMNVSTLELGDSALYLCASSLGVWDGNTGELFFGEGSRLTVL.